Below, 13 T cell receptor beta chains from the same sample are listed, as sequenced in a study of molecular identifiers for immune sequencing clone quantification. TCRdb re-called the PCR reads with MiXCR, one entry per CDR3 protein. The sample carries about 320,000 distinct CDR3 sequences, roughly a fifth recorded once. The sequenced sample was naive CD8+ T cells from blood, with Jurkat cell RNA spiked in. As to subset: FACS-sorted CD8+CD4-CCR7+CD45RA+ naive T cells. These TCRs come from a human donor in good health. Some libraries in this study had Jurkat cell RNA spiked in.

The chain combines TRBV4-1 with TRBJ2-1, with 9 bases lining up with TRBD1. The J segment lost 9 bases and the V segment lost 0 bases, leaving 9 bases of the junction unmatched. The CDR3 runs to 16 residues. Germline CDR1 is MGHRA and CDR2 is YSYEKL. The DNA of the CDR3 is TGCGCCAGCAGCCAAGAAGGGGACAGGGTTTACGGTGAGCAGTTCTTC. The encoded protein is CASSQEGDRVYGEQFF.

The chain links TRBV9 to TRBJ2-6; D may be TRBD2 (6 bases). CDR1 is SGDLS, CDR2 YYNGEE, per germline. This CDR3 has 17 amino acids. Trimming removed 1 base at V and 0 bases at J, with 11 bases between. CDR3 nucleotides: TGTGCCAGCAGCGTACAGCGGGCTTTCTCTGGGGCCAACGTCCTGACTTTC. It encodes CASSVQRAFSGANVLTF. Full variable domain (outside the CDR3, taken from reference TRBV9 and TRBJ2-6): DSGVTQTPKHLITATGQRVTLRCSPRSGDLSVYWYQQSLDQGLQFLIQYYNGEERAKGNILERFSAQQFPDLHSELNLSSLELGDSALYFCASSVQRAFSGANVLTFGAGSRLTVL.

CDR3 bases: TGTGCCAGCAGTGCCCGACAGGGCCATCAGCCCCAGCATTTT. It specifies CASSARQGHQPQHF. The gene calls are TRBV6-5 and TRBJ1-5; 7 bases fit TRBD1. V lost 5 bases and J lost 5; bases outside the gene matches: 6. This CDR3 region has 14 residues. Germline lookup yields CDR1 MNHEY and CDR2 SVGAGI.

This clonotype has a count of ten or more. The chain uses TRBV12-3 or TRBV12-4 and TRBJ2-5; D might be TRBD1 or TRBD2, each matching 5 bases. This CDR3 has 14 amino acids. V lost 3 bases to trimming and J lost 0 bases, with 8 bases between them. CDR3 in amino acids: CASSFGGYQETQYF. CDR3 bases: TGTGCCAGCAGTTTTGGGGGATACCAAGAGACCCAGTACTTC.

This clonotype was seen ten or more times. This CDR3 reads CASLGGGRDPSWDEQYF. The CDR3 DNA reads TGTGCCAGCCTCGGTGGGGGCAGGGACCCGTCCTGGGACGAGCAGTACTTC. V usage is TRBV5-6 and J usage is TRBJ2-7; a possible D gene is TRBD1 (6 bases). Germline-derived CDR1 and CDR2 are SGHDT and YYEEEE. V was shortened by 7 bases and J by 5 bases, with 28 bases between the two germline ends. The CDR3 extends over 17 amino acids.

About this clonotype itself: A read error may produce the germline difference seen at one junction end. V is TRBV27 and J is TRBJ1-6; D not resolved. Germline lookup yields CDR1 MNHEY and CDR2 SMNVEV (reference sequence). This CDR3 is built from 15 residues. This CDR3 is CARSLSFSYNSPLHF. Here the CDR3 DNA reads TGTGCCAGAAGTTTATCGTTCTCCTATAATTCACCCCTCCACTTT.

Comments on this clonotype: A read error may be the cause here, since a much bigger clone is one base away. The rearrangement uses TRBV29-1 and TRBJ2-3; D ambiguous. The CDR3 is 13 residues long. Deletions cut 4 bases from V and 5 bases from J, with 13 bases between. The germline V gene has CDR1 SQVTM and CDR2 ANQGSEA. The DNA of the CDR3 is TGCAGCGTTGTCTTCGTTACCATAGATACGCAGTATTTT. This gives the protein CSVVFVTIDTQYF.

This clonotype was observed many times. V is TRBV7-6 and J is TRBJ2-1; 10 nucleotides agree with TRBD2. V lost 2 bases and J lost 6; bases outside the gene matches: 4. The CDR3 loop spans 15 amino acids. CDR1 SGHVS and CDR2 FNYEAQ come from the germline V gene. DNA of the CDR3: TGTGCCAGCAGCTTAAATAGCGGGAGGATCAATGAGCAGTTCTTC. Translating it yields CASSLNSGRINEQFF.

The chain uses TRBV4-3 and TRBJ1-4; 7 bases map to TRBD1. The trim removed 8 bases at V and 0 bases at J, leaving 9 bases unmatched. The germline V gene has CDR1 LGHNA and CDR2 YSLEER. The CDR3 is 16 residues long. CDR3 DNA: TGCGCCAGCTTCCCAACAACAGGGGCAACTAATGAAAAACTGTTTTTT. This gives the protein CASFPTTGATNEKLFF.

This clonotype was counted ten times or more. The chain uses TRBV7-9 and TRBJ1-5; no clear D gene. Deletions cut 3 bases from V and 5 bases from J, with 14 bases between. There are 15 residues in the CDR3. Germline V CDR1 and CDR2: SEHNR, FQNEAQ (reference sequence). The CDR3 nucleotides read TGTGCCAGCAGCTTCCAAGGCGAGCCATATCAGCCCCAGCATTTT. This encodes CASSFQGEPYQPQHF.

In the case of this clonotype: Possible read error: a much larger clone is one base away. The missing conserved phenylalanine or tryptophan at the end of this CDR3 makes a read error likely. The genes are TRBV6-5 and TRBJ2-1; 13 bases map to TRBD2. Unmatched junction bases numbered 9, after V lost 6 bases and J lost 7 bases. This CDR3 contains 16 residues. Per the germline V gene, CDR1 is MNHEY and CDR2 is SVGAGI. Here the CDR3 reads CASSGLAGAHRNEQFY. The CDR3 DNA reads TGTGCCAGCAGCGGACTAGCGGGGGCCCACAGGAATGAGCAGTTCTAC.

The rearrangement joins TRBV24-1 to TRBJ2-1; 7 bases match TRBD1. Germline trimming cut 4 bases from V and 7 bases from J; bases unmatched to any gene: 9. The V gene's germline CDR1 is KGHDR and CDR2 SFDVKD. The CDR3 length is 15 residues. CDR3 DNA sequence: TGTGCCACCAGTGAAGGTAGAGGGGGCGTGAATGAGCAGTTCTTC. This gives the protein CATSEGRGGVNEQFF.

Notes on this clonotype: A much larger clonotype is one base distant, so this may be a read error. The chain links TRBV7-9 to TRBJ2-1; TRBD2 agrees at 8 bases. The germline V gene encodes CDR1 SEHNR and CDR2 FQNEAQ (reference sequence). The trim removed 6 bases at V and 8 bases at J, leaving 18 bases unmatched. The CDR3 contains 17 residues. CDR3 protein: CASRIMGGASGLDEQFF. The CDR3 nucleotides read TGTGCCAGCAGGATTATGGGGGGGGCTAGCGGGCTGGATGAGCAGTTCTTC.